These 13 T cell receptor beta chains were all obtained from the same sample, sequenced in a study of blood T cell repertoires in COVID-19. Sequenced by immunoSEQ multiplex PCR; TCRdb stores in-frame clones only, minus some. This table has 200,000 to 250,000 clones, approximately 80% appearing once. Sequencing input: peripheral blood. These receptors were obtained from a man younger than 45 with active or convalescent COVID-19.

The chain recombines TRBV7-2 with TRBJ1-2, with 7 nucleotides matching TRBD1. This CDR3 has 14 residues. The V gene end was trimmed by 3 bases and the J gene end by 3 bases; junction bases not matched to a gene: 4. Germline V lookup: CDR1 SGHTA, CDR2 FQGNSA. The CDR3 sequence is CASSFGQGDYGYTF. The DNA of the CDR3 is TGTGCCAGCAGCTTTGGTCAGGGGGACTATGGCTACACCTTC. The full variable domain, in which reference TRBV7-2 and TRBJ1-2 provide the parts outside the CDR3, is GAGVSQSPSNKVTEKGKDVELRCDPISGHTALYWYRQSLGQGLEFLIYFQGNSAPDKSGLPSDRFSAERTGGSVSTLTIQRTQQEDSAVYLCASSFGQGDYGYTFGSGTRLTVV.

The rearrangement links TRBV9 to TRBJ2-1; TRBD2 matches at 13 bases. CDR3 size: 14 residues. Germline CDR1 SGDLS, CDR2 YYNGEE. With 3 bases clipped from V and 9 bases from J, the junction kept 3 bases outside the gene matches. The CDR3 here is CASSDRTSGGEQFF. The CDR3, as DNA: TGTGCCAGCAGCGACAGGACTAGCGGGGGTGAGCAGTTCTTC.

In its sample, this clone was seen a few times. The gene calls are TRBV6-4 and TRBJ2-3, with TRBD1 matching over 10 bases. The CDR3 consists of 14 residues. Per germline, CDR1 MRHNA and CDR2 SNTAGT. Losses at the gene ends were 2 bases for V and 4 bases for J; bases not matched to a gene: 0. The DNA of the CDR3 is TGTGCCAGCAGTGACGGACAGGGGGCAGATACGCAGTATTTT. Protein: CASSDGQGADTQYF.

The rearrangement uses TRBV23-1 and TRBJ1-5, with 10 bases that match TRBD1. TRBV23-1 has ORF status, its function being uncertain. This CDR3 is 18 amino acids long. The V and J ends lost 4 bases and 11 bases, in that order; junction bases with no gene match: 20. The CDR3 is CASSPFPGRTGGSSAQHF. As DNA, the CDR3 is TGCGCCAGCAGTCCCTTCCCGGGGAGGACAGGGGGGTCGTCAGCCCAGCATTTT.

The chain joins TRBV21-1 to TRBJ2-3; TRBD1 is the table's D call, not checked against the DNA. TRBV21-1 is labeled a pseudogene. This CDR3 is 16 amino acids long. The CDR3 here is CASSKGGQGLTDTQYF. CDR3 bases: TGTGCCAGCAGCAAAGGAGGACAGGGTCTGACAGATACGCAGTATTTT.

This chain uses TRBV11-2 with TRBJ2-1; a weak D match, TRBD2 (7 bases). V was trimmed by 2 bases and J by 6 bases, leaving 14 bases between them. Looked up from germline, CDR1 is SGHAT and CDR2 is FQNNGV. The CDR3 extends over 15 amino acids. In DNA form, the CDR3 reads TGTGCCAGCAGCTTAAATCGGGGGGCCCCCAATGAGCAGTTCTTC. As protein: CASSLNRGAPNEQFF.

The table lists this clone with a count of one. In DNA form, the CDR3 reads TGCGCCAGCAGCCCCTTTGGGACTGACCGGACAGGGGCGGACACTGAAGCTTTCTTT. This translates into CASSPFGTDRTGADTEAFF. The chain couples TRBV5-1 to TRBJ1-1; 9 positions match TRBD1. Germline values: CDR1 SGHRS, CDR2 YFSETQ. The CDR3 has 19 residues. Trimming removed 4 bases from V and 3 bases from J; junction bases left unmatched: 19.

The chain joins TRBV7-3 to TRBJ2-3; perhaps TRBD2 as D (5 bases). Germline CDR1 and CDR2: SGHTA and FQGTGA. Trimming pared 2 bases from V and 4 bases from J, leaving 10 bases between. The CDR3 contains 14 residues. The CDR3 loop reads CASSLALASDTQYF. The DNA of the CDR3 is TGTGCCAGCAGCTTAGCCCTAGCCTCAGATACGCAGTATTTT.

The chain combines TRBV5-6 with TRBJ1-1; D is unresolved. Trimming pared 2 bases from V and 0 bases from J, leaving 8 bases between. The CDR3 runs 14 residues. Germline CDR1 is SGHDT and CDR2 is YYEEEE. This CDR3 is CASSLRLMNTEAFF. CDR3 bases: TGTGCCAGCAGCTTAAGACTGATGAACACTGAAGCTTTCTTT.

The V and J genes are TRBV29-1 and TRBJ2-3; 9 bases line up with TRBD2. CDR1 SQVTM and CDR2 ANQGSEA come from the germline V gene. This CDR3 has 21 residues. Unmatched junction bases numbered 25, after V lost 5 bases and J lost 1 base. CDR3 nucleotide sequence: TGCAGCGTTCCCAGGGGATTGCTCAGGCTAGCGGGGAGGGACGGCACAGATACGCAGTATTTT. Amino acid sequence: CSVPRGLLRLAGRDGTDTQYF.

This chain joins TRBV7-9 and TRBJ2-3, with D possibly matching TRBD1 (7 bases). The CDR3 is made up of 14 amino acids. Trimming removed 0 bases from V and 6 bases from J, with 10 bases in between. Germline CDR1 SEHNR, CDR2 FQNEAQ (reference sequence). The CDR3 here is CASSLAQGGDTQYF. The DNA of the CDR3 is TGTGCCAGCAGCTTAGCCCAGGGGGGCGATACGCAGTATTTT.

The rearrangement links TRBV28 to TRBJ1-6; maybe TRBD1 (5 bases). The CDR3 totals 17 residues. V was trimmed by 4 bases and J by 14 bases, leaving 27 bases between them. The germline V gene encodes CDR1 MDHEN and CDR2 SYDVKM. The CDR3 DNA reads TGTGCCAGCAGTTCTCAACAGGCTCGAAATGGGTATCGAGCCCTCCACTTT. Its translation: CASSSQQARNGYRALHF. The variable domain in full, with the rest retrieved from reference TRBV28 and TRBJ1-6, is DVKVTQSSRYLVKRTGEKVFLECVQDMDHENMFWYRQDPGLGLRLIYFSYDVKMKEKGDIPEGYSVSREKKERFSLILESASTNQTSMYLCASSSQQARNGYRALHFGNGTRLTVT.

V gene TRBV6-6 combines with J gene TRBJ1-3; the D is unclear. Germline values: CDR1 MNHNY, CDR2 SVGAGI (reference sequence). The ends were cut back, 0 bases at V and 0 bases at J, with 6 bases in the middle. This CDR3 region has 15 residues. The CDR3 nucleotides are TGTGCCAGCAGTTACTCTTCCCTCTCTGGAAACACCATATATTTT. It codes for CASSYSSLSGNTIYF.